This TCR beta chain was captured in a study of Graves' ophthalmopathy and Graves' hyperthyroidism. Pregnant or lactating patients and those with other autoimmune diseases or uncontrolled infections were excluded. RNA served as the template for amplifying TCR beta CDR3 regions. HTBI primers served in a first-round RT-PCR, which a second-round multiplex PCR followed. From the multiplex PCR reads, TCRdb called clonotypes with MiXCR, one entry per CDR3 protein. Counted here are approximately 700,000 distinct CDR3 sequences, roughly two fifths occurring once; the ten biggest clones make up roughly 3%. This clonotype showed up just a few times. The CDR3 runs 14 residues. V was clipped by 6 bases and J by 9 bases; unmatched bases: 12. CDR1 is SQVTM and CDR2 is ANQGSEA in the germline V gene.

The genes are TRBV29-1 and TRBJ2-1; TRBD2 matches at 9 bases. The source is an adult man with Graves' ophthalmopathy. Sequenced sample: peripheral blood. The CDR3 here is CSVALGGRATEQFF. CDR3 in DNA: TGCAGCGTAGCCTTGGGCGGGAGGGCCACTGAGCAGTTCTTC.